This T cell receptor (beta chain) was retrieved from a study of vaccination effects on CD4 cells after COVID-19. Study overall: Each person got two doses of an mRNA SARS-CoV-2 vaccine, BNT162b2 or mRNA-1273.

The CDR3 extends over 16 amino acids. Unmatched junction bases numbered 0, after V lost 0 bases and J lost 0 bases. CDR1 SGHRS and CDR2 YFSETQ come from the germline V gene. Comment on this clone: Its antigen remains unidentified.

TCRdb's copy holds only in-frame clones and misses some; the assay was immunoSEQ multiplex PCR. The sample yields 35,000 to 40,000 clones, about three fifths seen once. Antigen-specific CD4+ T cell clonotypes were called by their expansion after viral peptide-pool culture in ViraFEST. Once cultured for 10 days, the cells underwent separation to obtain CD4+ T cells. According to the study, vaccine recipients showed no prior SARS-CoV-2 infection and negative nucleocapsid antibodies. Approximately 2 million PBMC were seeded per well and grown in the presence of roughly 9.3 IU/ml IL-2 and about 10 ug/ml peptides. Fresh IL-2-containing medium replaced half the medium on days 3 and 7.

The chain recombines TRBV5-1 with TRBJ2-2; 9 bases align to TRBD1. This clonotype was obtained from a human donor who received a COVID-19 vaccine. Source: CD4+ T cells from PBMCs cultured with HCoV-OC43 spike peptides, taken before COVID-19 vaccination. As for subset: HCoV-OC43 spike overlapping peptide pool stimulation. The CDR3 DNA reads as TGCGCCAGCAGCTTGGGGGACAGGGCGAACACCGGGGAGCTGTTTTTT. It translates to CASSLGDRANTGELFF.